Described below is a single T cell receptor beta chain sequence and its context. Trimming took 4 bases from V and 5 from J, leaving 15 bases between them. Germline-derived CDR1 and CDR2 are LGHDT and YNNKEL (reference sequence). The CDR3 runs to 14 residues. The authors' processing: Estimated nucleated cell counts came from reference gene primer amplification. The protocol was immunoSEQ multiplex PCR, while the TCRdb copy is restricted to in-frame clones and leaves out a portion. The D gene and trimming were derived from the DNA, and the V and J assignments and clone size from that table. The table has over 200,000 clones, more than 85% seen once. This entry belongs to a study of blood T cell repertoires in COVID-19. Across the study: Some COVID-19 samples were acute and others convalescent; all came from the United States, Italy and Spain. The analysed material was cDNA or gDNA that came from T cells, B-cell-depleted T cells, or PBMCs.

Sequenced material: peripheral blood. This rearrangement joins TRBV3-1 (or the pseudogene TRBV3-2) to TRBJ2-7; D possibly corresponds to TRBD2 (6 bases). The sequence was obtained from a man aged 40-50 years with active or convalescent COVID-19. The CDR3 region is CASSPGTWRDEQYF. The DNA of the CDR3 is TGTGCCAGCAGCCCCGGGACTTGGCGGGACGAGCAGTACTTC.